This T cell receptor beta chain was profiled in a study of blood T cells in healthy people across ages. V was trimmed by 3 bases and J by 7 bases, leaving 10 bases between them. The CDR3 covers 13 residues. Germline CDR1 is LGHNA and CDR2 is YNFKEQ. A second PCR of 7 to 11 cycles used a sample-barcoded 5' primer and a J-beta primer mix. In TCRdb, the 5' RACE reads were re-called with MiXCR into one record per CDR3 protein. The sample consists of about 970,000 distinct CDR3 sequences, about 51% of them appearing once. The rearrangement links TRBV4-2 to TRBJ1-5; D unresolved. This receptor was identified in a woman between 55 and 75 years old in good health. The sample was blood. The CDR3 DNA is TGTGCCAGCAGCCAGCAAGAGTTCCAGCCCCAGCATTTT. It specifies CASSQQEFQPQHF.